The 13 T cell receptor beta chains below come from one sample, sequenced in a study of vaccination and CD4 T cells after COVID-19 (dated by TCRdb to between 2021 and 2024). Library method: PCR. Sequencing instrument: Illumina iSeq 100. DNA from cultured CD4+ T cells underwent TCR sequencing with the Oncomine TCR Beta short-read assay at the Johns Hopkins FTIC core. The QIAamp micro DNA kit was used to extract genomic DNA from the cultured CD4+ T cells. TCRdb handled the public reads itself, with Q25 trimming in fastp and clone calling in MiXCR, and kept productive beta chains. Each record represents a unique CDR3 protein, reported with the most common genes and DNA among its rows. The sample table lists roughly 7,300 distinct CDR3 sequences, around 34% of them with a count of one. The biggest ten clones account for 11% of the sample. What this sample's treatment or condition label stands for: roughly ten-day PBMC culture with coronavirus spike peptide pools or control peptides (ViraFEST assay). CD4+ T cells from unexposed donors were collected before the COVID-19 pandemic (2011-2018).

The antigens these receptors bind are not known. The sample taken for sequencing was CD4+ T cells from blood, cultured in vitro. The receptor source for this set is a human donor in good health.

This chain links TRBV7-8 with TRBJ2-7, with D unclear. This CDR3 is 14 amino acids long. CDR1 is SGHVS, CDR2 FQNEAQ, per germline. Trimming removed 3 bases from V and 5 bases from J, with 14 bases in between. The CDR3 DNA reads as TGTGCCAGCAGCTTGGGTCCTCCCTTAAACGAGCAGTACTTC. Translated: CASSLGPPLNEQYF. Full variable domain (missing parts from reference TRBV7-8 and TRBJ2-7): GAGVSQSPRYKVAKRGQDVALRCDPISGHVSLFWYQQALGQGPEFLTYFQNEAQLDKSGLPSDRFFAERPEGSVSTLKIQRTQQEDSAVYLCASSLGPPLNEQYFGPGTRLTVT.

The V and J genes are TRBV7-2 and TRBJ2-7; weak D call: TRBD1 (6 bases). The V and J ends lost 4 bases and 6 bases respectively, with 19 bases between them. The germline CDR1 and CDR2 sequences are SGHTA and FQGNSA. The CDR3 totals 15 residues. Here the CDR3 DNA reads TGTGCCAGCAGCTCCCACAGGGATCCTGTTATCGAGCAGTACTTC. This encodes CASSSHRDPVIEQYF.

This clonotype was counted a few times. The rearrangement joins TRBV7-9 to TRBJ1-5; no clear D gene. CDR1 is SEHNR, CDR2 FQNEAQ, per germline (reference sequence). Trimming took 7 bases from V and 5 from J, leaving 9 bases between them. This CDR3 region has 12 residues. The CDR3 is CASTREDQPQHF. For the CDR3, the DNA is TGTGCCAGCACCCGCGAAGATCAGCCCCAGCATTTT.

This clonotype is medium-sized. The CDR3 sequence: CSASAQETQYF. The CDR3 nucleotides read TGCAGTGCTAGTGCCCAAGAGACCCAGTACTTC. This sequence joins TRBV20-1 and TRBJ2-5; D gene ambiguous. The V end was cut by 3 bases, the J end by 1 base, with 3 bases between. Germline loops: CDR1 DFQATT, CDR2 SNEGSKA (reference sequence). The CDR3 covers 11 residues.

This clonotype was picked up a small number of times. This chain links TRBV20-1 with TRBJ2-2; either TRBD1 or TRBD2 may fit D (5 bases each). Trimming shortened V by 5 bases and J by 4 bases, and 11 bases separated the two germline ends. Germline CDR1 is DFQATT and CDR2 is SNEGSKA (reference sequence). This CDR3 is 13 amino acids long. The CDR3 reads CSAGYGTTGELFF. CDR3 in DNA: TGCAGTGCTGGCTACGGGACCACCGGGGAGCTGTTTTTT.

The sample holds one count of this clonotype. The gene calls are TRBV20-1 and TRBJ2-1; 7 nucleotides align to TRBD2. Germline assignment: CDR1 DFQATT and CDR2 SNEGSKA (reference sequence). CDR3 length equals 14 residues. The trim removed 5 bases at V and 0 bases at J, leaving 4 bases unmatched. The CDR3 spells CSAPRGSSYNEQFF. The CDR3 DNA is TGCAGTGCTCCCCGCGGGAGCTCCTACAATGAGCAGTTCTTC.

This clonotype has only one observation. The J gene is TRBJ2-7, the V gene TRBV18, with D perhaps TRBD1 or TRBD2 (5 bases each). The CDR3 length is 14 residues. The V gene lost 6 bases and the J gene lost 0 bases, with 12 bases spanning the gap. Germline V CDR1 and CDR2: KGHSH, LQKENI. The CDR3 coding sequence is TGTGCCAGCTCCCTCCGGGACGTCTCCTACGAGCAGTACTTC. This translates into CASSLRDVSYEQYF.

The chain combines TRBV28 with TRBJ1-6; TRBD1 matches at 8 bases. This CDR3 spans 15 amino acids. Germline loops: CDR1 MDHEN, CDR2 SYDVKM. The junction had 8 bases not matched to a gene; V was cut back by 5 bases and J by 8 bases. The CDR3 DNA follows: TGTGCCAGCAGTCCCCGGACAGGGTGGTATTCACCCCTCCACTTT. Its protein is CASSPRTGWYSPLHF.

CDR3 nucleotide sequence: TGCAGTGCTAGACCGGGTGGGACAGATACGCAGTATTTT. It is translated as CSARPGGTDTQYF. V usage is TRBV20-1 and J usage is TRBJ2-3; D not certain. V gave up 2 bases and J gave up 3 bases, with 9 bases separating them. Germline V CDR1 and CDR2: DFQATT, SNEGSKA (reference sequence). The CDR3 runs 13 residues.

The chain employs TRBV5-4 and TRBJ2-5; 9 nucleotides agree with TRBD1. The germline CDR1 and CDR2 sequences are SGHNT and YYREEE (reference sequence). The V segment lost 4 bases and the J segment 5 bases; nucleotides outside the gene matches: 9. The CDR3 totals 15 residues. The CDR3, as DNA: TGTGCCAGCAGCGTGCGGACAGGGGTGTTGGAGACCCAGTACTTC. Translation: CASSVRTGVLETQYF.

The V and J genes are TRBV6-2 or TRBV6-3 and TRBJ2-3; 10 bases match TRBD1. CDR3 length equals 15 residues. The V gene end was trimmed by 5 bases and the J gene end by 7 bases; junction bases not matched to a gene: 9. From germline, CDR1 is MNHEY and CDR2 SVGEGT. The DNA for the CDR3 is TGTGCCAGCAGTCCAAACTGGGACAGGGGATATACGCAGTATTTT. This codes for CASSPNWDRGYTQYF.

This chain links TRBV6-1 with TRBJ1-5, with D tentatively TRBD1 (5 bases). Germline CDR1 MNHNS, CDR2 SASEGT. The CDR3 spans 15 residues. The germline V and J ends were trimmed by 5 bases and 0 bases, with 11 bases remaining between them. DNA for the CDR3: TGTGCCAGCAGTACAGGCTTCAATAGCAATCAGCCCCAGCATTTT. Translating it yields CASSTGFNSNQPQHF.

V usage is TRBV28 and J usage is TRBJ1-1, with 11 bases matching TRBD1. Germline V gene sequence: CDR1 MDHEN, CDR2 SYDVKM. The CDR3 runs to 16 residues. V was pared by 2 bases and J by 11 bases, with 13 bases of the junction left unmatched. The CDR3 protein is CASSLRMGRDRGYAFF. CDR3 DNA: TGTGCCAGCAGTTTACGTATGGGTCGGGACAGGGGGTACGCTTTCTTT.